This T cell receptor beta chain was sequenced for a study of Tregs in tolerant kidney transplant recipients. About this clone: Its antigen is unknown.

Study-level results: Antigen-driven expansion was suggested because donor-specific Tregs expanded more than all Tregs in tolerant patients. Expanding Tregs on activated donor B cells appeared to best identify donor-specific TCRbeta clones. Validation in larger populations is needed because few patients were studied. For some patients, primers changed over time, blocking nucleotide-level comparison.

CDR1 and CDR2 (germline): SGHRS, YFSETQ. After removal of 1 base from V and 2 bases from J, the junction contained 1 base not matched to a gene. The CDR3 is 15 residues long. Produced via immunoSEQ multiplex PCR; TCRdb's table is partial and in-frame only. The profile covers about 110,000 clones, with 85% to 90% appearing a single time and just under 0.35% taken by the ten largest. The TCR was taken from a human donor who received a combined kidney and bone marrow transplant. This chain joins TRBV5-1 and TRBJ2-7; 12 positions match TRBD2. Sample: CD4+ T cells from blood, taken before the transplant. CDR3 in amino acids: CASSLLAGGPYEQYF. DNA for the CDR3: TGCGCCAGCAGCTTGCTAGCGGGAGGGCCCTACGAGCAGTACTTC. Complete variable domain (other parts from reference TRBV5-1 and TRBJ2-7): KAGVTQTPRYLIKTRGQQVTLSCSPISGHRSVSWYQQTPGQGLQFLFEYFSETQRNKGNFPGRFSGRQFSNSRSEMNVSTLELGDSALYLCASSLLAGGPYEQYFGPGTRLTVT.